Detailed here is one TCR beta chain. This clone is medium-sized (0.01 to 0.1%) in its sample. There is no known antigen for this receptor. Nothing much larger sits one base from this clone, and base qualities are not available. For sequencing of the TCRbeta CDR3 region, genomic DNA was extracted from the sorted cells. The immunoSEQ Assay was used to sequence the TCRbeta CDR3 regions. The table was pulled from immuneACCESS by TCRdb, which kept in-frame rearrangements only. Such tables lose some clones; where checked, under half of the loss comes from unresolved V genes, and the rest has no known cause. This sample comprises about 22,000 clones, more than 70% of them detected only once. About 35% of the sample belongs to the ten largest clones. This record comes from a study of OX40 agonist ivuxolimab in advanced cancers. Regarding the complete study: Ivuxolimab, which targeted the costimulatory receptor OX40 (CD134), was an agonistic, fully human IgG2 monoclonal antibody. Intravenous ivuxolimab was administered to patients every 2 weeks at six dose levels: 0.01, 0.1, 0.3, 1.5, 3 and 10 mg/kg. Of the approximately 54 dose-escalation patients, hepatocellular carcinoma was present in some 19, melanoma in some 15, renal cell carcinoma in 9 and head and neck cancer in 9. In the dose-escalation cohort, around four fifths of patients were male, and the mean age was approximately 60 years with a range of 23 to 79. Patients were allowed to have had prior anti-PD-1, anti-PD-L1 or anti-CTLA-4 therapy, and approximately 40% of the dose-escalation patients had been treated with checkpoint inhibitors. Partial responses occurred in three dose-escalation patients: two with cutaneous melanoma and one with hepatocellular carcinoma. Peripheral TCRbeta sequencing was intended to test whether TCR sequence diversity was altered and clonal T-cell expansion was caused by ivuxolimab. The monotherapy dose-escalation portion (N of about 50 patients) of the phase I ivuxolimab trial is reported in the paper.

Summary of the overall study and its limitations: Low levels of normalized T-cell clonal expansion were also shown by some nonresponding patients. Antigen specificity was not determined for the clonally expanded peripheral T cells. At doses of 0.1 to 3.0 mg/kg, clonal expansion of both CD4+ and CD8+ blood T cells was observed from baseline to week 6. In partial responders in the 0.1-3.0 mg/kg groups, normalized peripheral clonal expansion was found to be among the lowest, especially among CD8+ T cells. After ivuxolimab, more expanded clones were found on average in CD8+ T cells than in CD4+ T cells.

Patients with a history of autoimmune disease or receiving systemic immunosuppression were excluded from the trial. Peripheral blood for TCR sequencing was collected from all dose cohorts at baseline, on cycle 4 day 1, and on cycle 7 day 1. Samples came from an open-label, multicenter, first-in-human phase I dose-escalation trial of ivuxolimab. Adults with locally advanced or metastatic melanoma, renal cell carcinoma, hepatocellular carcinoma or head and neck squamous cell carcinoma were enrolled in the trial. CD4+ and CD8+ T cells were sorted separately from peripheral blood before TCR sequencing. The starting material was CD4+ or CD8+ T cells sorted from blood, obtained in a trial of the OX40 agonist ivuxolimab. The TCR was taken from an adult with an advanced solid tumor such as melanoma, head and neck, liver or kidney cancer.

The CDR3 corresponds to CASSEFVGFTDTQYF. The nucleotide sequence reads as follows: TGTGCCAGCAGTGAATTCGTGGGCTTCACAGATACGCAGTATTTT. The chain employs TRBV6-4 and TRBJ2-3; the D gene cannot be resolved reliably. Reading from cysteine to phenylalanine, the CDR3 counts 15 amino acids. Only the CDR3 portion is preserved as DNA: 45 bases, with reading frame beginning at the first base. CDR1 and CDR2 are read off the germline V gene as MRHNA and SNTAGT. Deletion took 3 bases off V and 2 bases off J, with a span of 12 bases between the germline ends.